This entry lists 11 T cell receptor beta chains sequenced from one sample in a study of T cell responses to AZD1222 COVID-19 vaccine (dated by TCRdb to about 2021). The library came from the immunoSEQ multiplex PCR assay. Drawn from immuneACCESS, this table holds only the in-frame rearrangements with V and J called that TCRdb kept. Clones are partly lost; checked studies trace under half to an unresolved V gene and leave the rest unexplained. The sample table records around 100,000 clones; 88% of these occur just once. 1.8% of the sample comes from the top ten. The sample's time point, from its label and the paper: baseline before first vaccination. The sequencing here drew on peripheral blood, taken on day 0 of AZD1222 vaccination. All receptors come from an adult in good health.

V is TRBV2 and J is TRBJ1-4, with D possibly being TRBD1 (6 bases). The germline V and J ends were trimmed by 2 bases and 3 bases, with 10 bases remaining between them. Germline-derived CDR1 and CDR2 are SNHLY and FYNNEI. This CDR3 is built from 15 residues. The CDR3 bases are TGTGCCAGCAGTGAACTGGGGGGCCCTAATGAAAAACTGTTTTTT. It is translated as CASSELGGPNEKLFF.

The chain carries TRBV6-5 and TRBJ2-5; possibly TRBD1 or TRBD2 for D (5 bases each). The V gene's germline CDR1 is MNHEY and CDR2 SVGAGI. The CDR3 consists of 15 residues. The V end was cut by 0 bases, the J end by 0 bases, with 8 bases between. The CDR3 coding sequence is TGTGCCAGCAGTTACTCGGGGGTAAACCAAGAGACCCAGTACTTC. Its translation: CASSYSGVNQETQYF.

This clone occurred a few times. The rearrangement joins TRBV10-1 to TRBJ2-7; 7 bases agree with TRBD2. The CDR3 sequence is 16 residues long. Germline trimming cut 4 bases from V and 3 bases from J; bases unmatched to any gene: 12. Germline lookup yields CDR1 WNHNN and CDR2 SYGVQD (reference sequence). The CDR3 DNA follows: TGCGCCAGCAGTGGGGATGCTGGGGAGGGGAGCTACGAGCAGTACTTC. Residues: CASSGDAGEGSYEQYF.

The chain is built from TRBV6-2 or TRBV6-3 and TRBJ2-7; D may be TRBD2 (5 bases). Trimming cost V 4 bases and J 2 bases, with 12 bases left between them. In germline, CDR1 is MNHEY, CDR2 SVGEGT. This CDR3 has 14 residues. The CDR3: CASSWDKGAYEQYF. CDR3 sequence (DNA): TGTGCCAGCAGTTGGGATAAGGGAGCCTACGAGCAGTACTTC.

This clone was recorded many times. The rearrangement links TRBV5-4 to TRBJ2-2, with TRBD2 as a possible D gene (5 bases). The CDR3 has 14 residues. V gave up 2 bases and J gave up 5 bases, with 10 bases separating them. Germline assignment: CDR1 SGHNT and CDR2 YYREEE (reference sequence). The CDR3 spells CASSFSGVTGELFF. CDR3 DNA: TGTGCCAGCAGCTTCTCCGGGGTAACCGGGGAGCTGTTTTTT.

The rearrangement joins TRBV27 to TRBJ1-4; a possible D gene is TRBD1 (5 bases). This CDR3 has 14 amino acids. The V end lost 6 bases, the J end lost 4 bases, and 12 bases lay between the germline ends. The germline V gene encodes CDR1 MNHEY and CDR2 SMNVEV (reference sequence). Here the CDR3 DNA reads TGTGCCAGCAGAGGCGCGGGGGATAATGAAAAACTGTTTTTT. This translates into CASRGAGDNEKLFF.

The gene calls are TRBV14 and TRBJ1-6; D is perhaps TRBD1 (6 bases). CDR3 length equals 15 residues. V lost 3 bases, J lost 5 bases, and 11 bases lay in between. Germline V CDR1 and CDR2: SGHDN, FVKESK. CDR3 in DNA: TGTGCCAGCAGCCAGCTGACAGGAAATAATTCACCCCTCCACTTT. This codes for CASSQLTGNNSPLHF.

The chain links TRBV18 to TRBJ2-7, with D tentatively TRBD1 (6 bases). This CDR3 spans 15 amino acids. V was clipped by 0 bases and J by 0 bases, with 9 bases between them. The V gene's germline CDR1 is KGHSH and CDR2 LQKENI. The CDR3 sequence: CASSPPQGSSYEQYF. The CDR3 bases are TGTGCCAGCTCACCACCCCAGGGGAGCTCCTACGAGCAGTACTTC.

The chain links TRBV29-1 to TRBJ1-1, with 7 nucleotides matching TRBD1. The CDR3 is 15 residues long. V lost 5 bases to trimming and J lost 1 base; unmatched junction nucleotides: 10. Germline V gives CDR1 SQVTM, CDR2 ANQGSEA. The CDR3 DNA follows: TGCAGCGTTCCGGACAGGTTAACAGAGAACACTGAAGCTTTCTTT. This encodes CSVPDRLTENTEAFF.

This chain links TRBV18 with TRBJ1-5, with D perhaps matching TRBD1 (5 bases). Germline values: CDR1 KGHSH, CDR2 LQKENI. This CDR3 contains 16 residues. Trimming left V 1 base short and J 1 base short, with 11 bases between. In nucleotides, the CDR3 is TGTGCCAGCTCACCACAGGGGTCCGGAAGCAATCAGCCCCAGCATTTT. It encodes CASSPQGSGSNQPQHF.

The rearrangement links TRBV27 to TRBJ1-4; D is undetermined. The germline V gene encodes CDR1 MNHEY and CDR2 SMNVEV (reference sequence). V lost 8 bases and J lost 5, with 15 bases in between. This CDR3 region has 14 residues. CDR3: CASRQRAGNEKLFF. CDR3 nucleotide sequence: TGTGCCAGCCGTCAGAGGGCGGGGAATGAAAAACTGTTTTTT.